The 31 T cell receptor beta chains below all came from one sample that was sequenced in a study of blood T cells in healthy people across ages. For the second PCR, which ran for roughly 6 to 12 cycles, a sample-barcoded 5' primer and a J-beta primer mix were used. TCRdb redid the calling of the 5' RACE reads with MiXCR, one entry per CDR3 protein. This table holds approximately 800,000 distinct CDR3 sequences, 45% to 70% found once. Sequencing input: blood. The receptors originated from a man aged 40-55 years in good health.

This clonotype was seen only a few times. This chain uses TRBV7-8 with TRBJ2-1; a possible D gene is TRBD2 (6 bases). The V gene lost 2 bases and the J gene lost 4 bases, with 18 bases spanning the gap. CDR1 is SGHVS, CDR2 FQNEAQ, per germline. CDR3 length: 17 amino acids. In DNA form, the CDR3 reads TGTGCCAGCAGCTTAAGGCGGGGTCTTGGGGGTTACAATGAGCAGTTCTTC. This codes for CASSLRRGLGGYNEQFF.

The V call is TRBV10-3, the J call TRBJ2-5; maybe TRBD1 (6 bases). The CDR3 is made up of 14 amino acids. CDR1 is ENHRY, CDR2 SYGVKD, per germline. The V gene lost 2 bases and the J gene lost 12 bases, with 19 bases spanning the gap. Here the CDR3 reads CAISELPGHQQEYF. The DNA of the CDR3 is TGTGCCATCAGTGAGCTTCCGGGACATCAACAGGAGTACTTC.

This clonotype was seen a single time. CDR3 residues: CASSFTLTDTQYF. In DNA, the CDR3 is TGTGCCAGCAGTTTTACTTTAACAGATACGCAGTATTTT. The chain combines TRBV28 with TRBJ2-3, with D unclear. The CDR3 consists of 13 residues. V dropped 3 bases and J dropped 3 bases, with 7 bases sitting between them. Germline CDR1 and CDR2: MDHEN and SYDVKM.

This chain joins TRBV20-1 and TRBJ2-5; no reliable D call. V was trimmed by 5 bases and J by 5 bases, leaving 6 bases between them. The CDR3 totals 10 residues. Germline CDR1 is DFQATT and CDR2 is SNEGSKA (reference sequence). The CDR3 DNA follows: TGCAGTGCTCTTGAGGAGACCCAGTACTTC. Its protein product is CSALEETQYF.

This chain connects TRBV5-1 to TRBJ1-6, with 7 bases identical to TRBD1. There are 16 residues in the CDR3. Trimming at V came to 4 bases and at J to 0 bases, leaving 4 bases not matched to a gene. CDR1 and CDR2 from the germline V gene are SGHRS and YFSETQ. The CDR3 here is CASSRTGSSYNSPLHF. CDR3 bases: TGCGCCAGCAGCCGGACAGGCAGCTCCTATAATTCACCCCTCCACTTT.

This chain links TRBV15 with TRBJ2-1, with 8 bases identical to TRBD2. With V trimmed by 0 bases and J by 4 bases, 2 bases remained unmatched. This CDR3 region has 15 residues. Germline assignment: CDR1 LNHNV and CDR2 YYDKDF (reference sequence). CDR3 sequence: CATSRDSGAYNEQFF. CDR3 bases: TGTGCCACCAGCAGAGATAGCGGGGCATACAATGAGCAGTTCTTC.

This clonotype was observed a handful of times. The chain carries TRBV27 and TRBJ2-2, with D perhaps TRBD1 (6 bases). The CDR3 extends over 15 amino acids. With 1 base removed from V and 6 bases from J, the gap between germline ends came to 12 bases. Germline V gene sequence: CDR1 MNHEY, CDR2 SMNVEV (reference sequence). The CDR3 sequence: CASSLWGLGAGELFF. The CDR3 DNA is TGTGCCAGCAGTTTATGGGGGCTCGGTGCCGGGGAGCTGTTTTTT.

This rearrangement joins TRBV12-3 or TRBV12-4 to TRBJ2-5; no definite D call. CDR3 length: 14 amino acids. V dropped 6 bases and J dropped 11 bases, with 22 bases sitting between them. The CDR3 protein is CASSQIRSYNEQYF. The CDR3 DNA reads TGTGCCAGCAGCCAGATACGATCCTACAATGAGCAGTACTTC.

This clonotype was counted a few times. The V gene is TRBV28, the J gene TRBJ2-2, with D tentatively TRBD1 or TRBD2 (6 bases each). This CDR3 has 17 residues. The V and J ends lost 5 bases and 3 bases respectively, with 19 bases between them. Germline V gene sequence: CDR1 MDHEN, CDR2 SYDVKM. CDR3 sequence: CASSRGTPTGYTGELFF. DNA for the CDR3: TGTGCCAGCAGTCGGGGGACACCTACTGGGTACACCGGGGAGCTGTTTTTT.

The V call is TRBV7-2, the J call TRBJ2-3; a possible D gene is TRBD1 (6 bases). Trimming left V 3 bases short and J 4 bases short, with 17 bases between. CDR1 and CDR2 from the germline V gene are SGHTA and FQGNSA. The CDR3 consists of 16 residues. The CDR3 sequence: CASSLWQGRGADTQYF. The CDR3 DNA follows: TGTGCCAGCAGCTTGTGGCAGGGGCGAGGCGCAGATACGCAGTATTTT.

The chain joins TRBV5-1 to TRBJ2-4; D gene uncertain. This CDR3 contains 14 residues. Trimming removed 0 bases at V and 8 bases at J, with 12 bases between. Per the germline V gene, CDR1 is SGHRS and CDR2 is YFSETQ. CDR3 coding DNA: TGCGCCAGCAGCTTGGATCGGACGTCGTACATTCAGTACTTC. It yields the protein CASSLDRTSYIQYF.

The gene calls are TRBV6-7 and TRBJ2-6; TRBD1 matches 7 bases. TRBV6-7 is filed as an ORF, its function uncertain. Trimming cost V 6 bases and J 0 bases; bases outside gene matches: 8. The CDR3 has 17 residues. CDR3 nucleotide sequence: TGTGCCAGCAGCCGGGACAGTGCAAGCTCTGGGGCCAACGTCCTGACTTTC. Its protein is CASSRDSASSGANVLTF.

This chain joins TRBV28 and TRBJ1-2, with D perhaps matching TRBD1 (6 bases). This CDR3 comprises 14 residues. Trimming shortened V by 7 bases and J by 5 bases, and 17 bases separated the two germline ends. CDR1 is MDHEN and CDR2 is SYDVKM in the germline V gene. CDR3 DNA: TGTGCCAGCACCGTCCGGACAGACCTATATGGCTACACCTTC. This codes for CASTVRTDLYGYTF.

The CDR3 here is CASRRERASTDTQYF. CDR3 in DNA: TGTGCCAGCCGGCGGGAGAGGGCTAGCACAGATACGCAGTATTTT. The rearrangement joins TRBV6-6 to TRBJ2-3, with 7 positions matching TRBD2. Losses at the gene ends were 8 bases for V and 0 bases for J; bases not matched to a gene: 8. Germline V gene data show CDR1 as MNHNY and CDR2 as SVGAGI (reference sequence). The CDR3 is made up of 15 amino acids.

DNA of the CDR3: TGTGCCAGCAGTCAGGGGACAAAGCAGTTCTTC. Its translation is CASSQGTKQFF. This rearrangement joins TRBV12-3 or TRBV12-4 to TRBJ2-1; a weak D match, TRBD1 (6 bases). Trimming removed 5 bases at V and 11 bases at J, with 10 bases between. This CDR3 has 11 amino acids.

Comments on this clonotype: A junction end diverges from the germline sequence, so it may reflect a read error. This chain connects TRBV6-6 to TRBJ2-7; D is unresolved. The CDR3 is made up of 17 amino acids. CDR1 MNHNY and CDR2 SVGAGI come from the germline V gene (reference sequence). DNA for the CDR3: TGTGCCAGTAGTTACACACCCCAACTTAGTACCGCCTACGAGCAGTACTTC. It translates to CASSYTPQLSTAYEQYF.

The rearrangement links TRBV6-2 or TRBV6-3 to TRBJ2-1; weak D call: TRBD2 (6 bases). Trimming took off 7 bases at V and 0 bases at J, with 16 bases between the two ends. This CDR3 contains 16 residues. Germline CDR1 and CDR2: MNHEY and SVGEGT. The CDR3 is CASIRDSGVSYNEQFF. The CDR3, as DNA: TGTGCCAGCATACGGGACTCCGGGGTCTCCTACAATGAGCAGTTCTTC.

The CDR3 coding sequence is TGCAGTGCTCCCGACAGGGATCATTATGAAAAACTGTTTTTT. This encodes CSAPDRDHYEKLFF. The V call is TRBV20-1, the J call TRBJ1-4, with TRBD1 matching 7 bases. The germline gives CDR1 DFQATT, CDR2 SNEGSKA (reference sequence). The CDR3 totals 14 residues. The ends lost 5 bases at V and 6 bases at J; junction bases unmatched: 9.

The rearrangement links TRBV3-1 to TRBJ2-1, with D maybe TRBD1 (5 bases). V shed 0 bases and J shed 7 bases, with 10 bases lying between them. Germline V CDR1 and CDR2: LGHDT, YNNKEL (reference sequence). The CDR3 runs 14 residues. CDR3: CASSQEQVPNEQFF. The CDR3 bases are TGTGCCAGCAGCCAAGAACAGGTCCCTAATGAGCAGTTCTTC.

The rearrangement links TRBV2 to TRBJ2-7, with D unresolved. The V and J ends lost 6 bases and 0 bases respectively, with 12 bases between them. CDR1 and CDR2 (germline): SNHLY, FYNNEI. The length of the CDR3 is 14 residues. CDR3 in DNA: TGTGCCAGCAGGCCGACGTTGAGCTCCTACGAGCAGTACTTC. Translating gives CASRPTLSSYEQYF.

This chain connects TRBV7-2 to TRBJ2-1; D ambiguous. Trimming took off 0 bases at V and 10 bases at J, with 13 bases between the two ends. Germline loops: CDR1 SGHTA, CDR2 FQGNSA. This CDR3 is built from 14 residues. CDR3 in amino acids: CASSLAATSVEQFF. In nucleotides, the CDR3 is TGTGCCAGCAGCTTAGCTGCGACCAGCGTGGAGCAGTTCTTC.

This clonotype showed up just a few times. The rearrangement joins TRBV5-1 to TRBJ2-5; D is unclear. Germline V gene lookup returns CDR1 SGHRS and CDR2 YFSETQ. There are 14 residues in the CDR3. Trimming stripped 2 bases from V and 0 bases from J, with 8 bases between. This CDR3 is CASSFDPYQETQYF. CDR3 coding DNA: TGCGCCAGCAGCTTCGACCCGTACCAAGAGACCCAGTACTTC.

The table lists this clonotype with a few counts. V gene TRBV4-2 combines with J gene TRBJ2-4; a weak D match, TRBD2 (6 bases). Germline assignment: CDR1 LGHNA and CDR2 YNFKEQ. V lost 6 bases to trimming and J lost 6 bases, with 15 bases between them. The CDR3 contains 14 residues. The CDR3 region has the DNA TGTGCCAGCAGTATACCTCAGGGAGGAAACATTCAGTACTTC. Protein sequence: CASSIPQGGNIQYF.

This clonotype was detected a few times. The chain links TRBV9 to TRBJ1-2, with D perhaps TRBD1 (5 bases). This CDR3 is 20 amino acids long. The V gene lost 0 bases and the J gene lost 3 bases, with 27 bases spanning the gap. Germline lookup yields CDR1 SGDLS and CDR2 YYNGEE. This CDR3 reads CASSVVKSRAVRLGDYGYTF. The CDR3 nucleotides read TGTGCCAGCAGCGTAGTAAAGAGCCGGGCAGTGAGGTTGGGGGACTATGGCTACACCTTC.

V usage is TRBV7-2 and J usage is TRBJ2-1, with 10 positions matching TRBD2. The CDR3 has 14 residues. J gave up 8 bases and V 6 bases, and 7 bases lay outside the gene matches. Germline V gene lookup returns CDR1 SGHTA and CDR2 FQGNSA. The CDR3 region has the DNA TGTGCCAGCAGTCGAAGCGGGAGGGCCCATGAGCAGTTCTTC. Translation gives CASSRSGRAHEQFF.

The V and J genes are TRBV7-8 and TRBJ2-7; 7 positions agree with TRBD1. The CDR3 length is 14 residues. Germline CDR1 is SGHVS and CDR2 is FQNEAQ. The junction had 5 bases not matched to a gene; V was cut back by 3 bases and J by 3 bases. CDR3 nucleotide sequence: TGTGCCAGCAGCTTCGACAGGGACAACTACGAGCAGTACTTC. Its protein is CASSFDRDNYEQYF.

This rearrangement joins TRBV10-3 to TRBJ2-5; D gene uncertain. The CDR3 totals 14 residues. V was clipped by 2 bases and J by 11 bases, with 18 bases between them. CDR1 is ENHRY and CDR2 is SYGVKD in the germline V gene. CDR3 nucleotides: TGTGCCATCAGTGAGAGGGATGGGTACAATGAGCAGTACTTC. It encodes CAISERDGYNEQYF.

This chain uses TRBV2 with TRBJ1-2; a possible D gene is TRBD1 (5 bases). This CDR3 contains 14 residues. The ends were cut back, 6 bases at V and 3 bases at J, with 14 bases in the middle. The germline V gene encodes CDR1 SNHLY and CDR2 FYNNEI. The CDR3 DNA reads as TGTGCCAGCAGAAGACAGAATACAGACTATGGCTACACCTTC. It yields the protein CASRRQNTDYGYTF.

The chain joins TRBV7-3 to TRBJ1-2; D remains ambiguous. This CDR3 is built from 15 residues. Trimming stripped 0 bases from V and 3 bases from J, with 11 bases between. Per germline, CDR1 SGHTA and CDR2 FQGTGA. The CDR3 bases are TGTGCCAGCAGCTTAACGGACGGGGATCACTATGGCTACACCTTC. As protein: CASSLTDGDHYGYTF.

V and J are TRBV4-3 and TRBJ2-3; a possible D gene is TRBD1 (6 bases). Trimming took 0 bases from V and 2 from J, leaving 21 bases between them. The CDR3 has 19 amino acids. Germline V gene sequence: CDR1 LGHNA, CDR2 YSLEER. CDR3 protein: CASSQDFYRGGSVTDTQYF. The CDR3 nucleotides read TGCGCCAGCAGCCAAGATTTTTATCGAGGGGGTTCTGTCACAGATACGCAGTATTTT.

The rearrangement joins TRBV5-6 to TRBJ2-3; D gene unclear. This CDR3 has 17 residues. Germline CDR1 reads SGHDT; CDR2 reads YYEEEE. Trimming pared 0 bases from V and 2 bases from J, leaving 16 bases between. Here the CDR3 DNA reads TGTGCCAGCAGCTTGGCCGGAATACCCAGGAACACAGATACGCAGTATTTT. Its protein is CASSLAGIPRNTDTQYF.